Presented here are 19 T cell receptor beta chains from one specimen sequenced in a study of CD8 T cells in ankylosing spondylitis. TCRdb passed the 5' RACE reads through MiXCR, listing each CDR3 protein once. The repertoire holds about 130,000 distinct CDR3 sequences, with roughly 13% as singletons. Sequencing was done on a sample of blood, either unsorted or a sorted T cell fraction (not recorded which). The origin of the receptors is a female donor with ankylosing spondylitis or in good health (not recorded which).

In regard to this clonotype: A single base separates this from a much larger clone, so it may be a read error. V and J are TRBV29-1 and TRBJ2-1; D is undetermined. Trimming left V 8 bases short and J 6 bases short, with 11 bases between. The length of the CDR3 is 11 residues. The V gene's germline CDR1 is SQVTM and CDR2 ANQGSEA. As DNA, the CDR3 is TGCAGCCGAGACGGCCTCAATGAGCAGTTCTTC. Translation: CSRDGLNEQFF.

Many counts were recorded for this clonotype. This chain connects TRBV20-1 to TRBJ2-7; TRBD2 matches 9 bases. V lost 3 bases and J lost 5; bases outside the gene matches: 8. Germline loops: CDR1 DFQATT, CDR2 SNEGSKA (reference sequence). This CDR3 comprises 14 residues. As DNA, the CDR3 is TGCAGTGCTAGTTCACTAGCGGGTCGAAACGAGCAGTACTTC. It is translated as CSASSLAGRNEQYF.

The chain recombines TRBV23-1 with TRBJ2-1; TRBD2 matches 7 bases. TRBV23-1 is labeled an ORF, and its function is uncertain. The junction had 4 bases not matched to a gene; V was cut back by 2 bases and J by 0 bases. The CDR3 extends over 16 amino acids. CDR3 amino acids: CASSQRTRSSYNEQFF. The CDR3 region has the DNA TGCGCCAGCAGTCAACGGACTAGGAGCTCCTACAATGAGCAGTTCTTC.

This clonotype was seen only a few times. This chain connects TRBV28 to TRBJ2-4; D is ambiguous. The CDR3 length is 16 residues. CDR1 and CDR2 (germline): MDHEN, SYDVKM. V lost 3 bases, J lost 2 bases, and 14 bases lay in between. CDR3: CASSLYSLVSKNIQYF. CDR3 in DNA: TGTGCCAGCAGTTTGTACAGTTTAGTATCCAAAAACATTCAGTACTTC.

This clonotype was detected many times. The chain combines TRBV6-1 with TRBJ2-7, with D maybe TRBD2 (6 bases). The CDR3 spans 13 residues. Germline V gene sequence: CDR1 MNHNS, CDR2 SASEGT. Trimming took off 8 bases at V and 3 bases at J, with 14 bases between the two ends. This chain's CDR3 is CASLGLMSYEQYF. The CDR3 DNA is TGTGCCAGCCTGGGACTTATGAGCTACGAGCAGTACTTC.

The sample holds a few counts of this clonotype. The chain employs TRBV5-1 and TRBJ2-5, with D uncertain. The length of the CDR3 is 14 residues. V gave up 4 bases and J gave up 4 bases, with 14 bases separating them. CDR1 and CDR2 from the germline V gene are SGHRS and YFSETQ. CDR3 coding DNA: TGCGCCAGCAGCATAGAAGGGTCAGGAGAGACCCAGTACTTC. The encoded protein is CASSIEGSGETQYF.

On this clonotype: A read error may explain this, as a much larger clone is one base away. The chain couples TRBV29-1 to TRBJ1-2; maybe TRBD1 (6 bases). This CDR3 comprises 12 residues. V gave up 1 base and J gave up 6 bases, with 9 bases separating them. The V gene's germline CDR1 is SQVTM and CDR2 ANQGSEA. CDR3 amino acids: CSVEGTDHGYTF. The CDR3 DNA sequence: TGCAGCGTTGAAGGGACAGACCATGGCTACACCTTC.

In its sample, this clonotype was seen a few times. V and J are TRBV7-8 and TRBJ2-1; no clear D gene. The V gene lost 2 bases and the J gene lost 4 bases, with 18 bases spanning the gap. The CDR3 is 17 residues long. From germline, CDR1 is SGHVS and CDR2 FQNEAQ. CDR3 nucleotide sequence: TGTGCCAGCAGCTTAAGGCAGATAACACCTTTTTACAATGAGCAGTTCTTC. Amino acid sequence: CASSLRQITPFYNEQFF.

The rearrangement links TRBV28 to TRBJ2-7, with TRBD1 matching over 10 bases. The CDR3 is made up of 14 amino acids. Germline values: CDR1 MDHEN, CDR2 SYDVKM. Losses at the gene ends were 6 bases for V and 6 bases for J; bases not matched to a gene: 8. This CDR3 is CASRASRDRGEQYF. The CDR3 coding sequence is TGTGCCAGCAGGGCCTCCCGGGACAGGGGCGAGCAGTACTTC.

This clonotype has only a few counts. V gene TRBV2 combines with J gene TRBJ2-1; D not certain. Per germline, CDR1 SNHLY and CDR2 FYNNEI. The CDR3 has 13 residues. V was shortened by 6 bases and J by 6 bases, with 12 bases between the two germline ends. CDR3 coding DNA: TGTGCCAGCAGCGATGCTAGGGCCAATGAGCAGTTCTTC. Encoded protein: CASSDARANEQFF.

This clonotype occurred a few times. The chain is built from TRBV6-6 and TRBJ1-2, with 7 bases matching TRBD1. The CDR3 is 13 residues long. With 7 bases clipped from V and 4 bases from J, the junction kept 6 bases outside the gene matches. Germline CDR1 MNHNY, CDR2 SVGAGI (reference sequence). The chain's CDR3 is CASIKGDSYGYTF. The CDR3, as DNA: TGTGCCAGCATTAAAGGGGACAGCTATGGCTACACCTTC.

The chain employs TRBV2 and TRBJ2-5; either TRBD1 or TRBD2 may supply D (5 bases each). This CDR3 contains 15 residues. The V end lost 3 bases, the J end lost 4 bases, and 15 bases lay between the germline ends. Germline V gives CDR1 SNHLY, CDR2 FYNNEI. Here the CDR3 reads CASSEEVAGGETQYF. CDR3 DNA: TGTGCCAGCAGTGAGGAGGTAGCTGGGGGAGAGACCCAGTACTTC.

This rearrangement joins TRBV12-3 or TRBV12-4 to TRBJ1-1, with no clear D. Between the trimmed V and J ends, which lost 3 bases and 8 bases, there was a span of 7 bases. The CDR3 length is 11 residues. The CDR3 loop is CASSLGMEAFF. DNA for the CDR3: TGTGCCAGCAGTTTGGGGATGGAAGCTTTCTTT.

This chain connects TRBV5-1 to TRBJ2-1; D unclear. V lost 0 bases and J lost 8, with 9 bases in between. In germline, CDR1 is SGHRS, CDR2 YFSETQ. The CDR3 is 13 residues long. The CDR3: CASSLDTGHEQFF. In DNA form, the CDR3 reads TGCGCCAGCAGCTTGGATACGGGCCATGAGCAGTTCTTC.

This sequence joins TRBV11-3 and TRBJ2-1; 9 nucleotides match TRBD1. The CDR3 runs 15 residues. The trim removed 4 bases at V and 1 base at J, leaving 2 bases unmatched. Germline V gene lookup returns CDR1 SGHNT and CDR2 YENEEA. The CDR3 loop is CASSSTGGSYNEQFF. The CDR3 DNA follows: TGTGCCAGCAGCTCGACAGGGGGGTCCTACAATGAGCAGTTCTTC. Full variable domain (remainder filled in from reference TRBV11-3 and TRBJ2-1): EAGVVQSPRYKIIEKKQPVAFWCNPISGHNTLYWYLQNLGQGPELLIRYENEEAVDDSQLPKDRFSAERLKGVDSTLKIQPAELGDSAVYLCASSSTGGSYNEQFFGPGTRLTVL.

Points on this clonotype: A much larger clone lies a single base off, so this may be a read error. The V gene is TRBV11-2, the J gene TRBJ1-1, with D maybe TRBD1 (5 bases). The CDR3 consists of 12 residues. The germline CDR1 and CDR2 sequences are SGHAT and FQNNGV. CDR3 sequence reads: CASSPVGAVAYF. The CDR3 nucleotides are TGTGCCAGCAGCCCCGTTGGGGCGGTAGCTTACTTT.

The chain employs TRBV28 and TRBJ2-7; D uncertain. Germline-derived CDR1 and CDR2 are MDHEN and SYDVKM. V was clipped by 8 bases and J by 4 bases, with 9 bases between them. This CDR3 has 11 amino acids. The CDR3 spells CASGPTYEQYF. CDR3 in DNA: TGTGCCAGCGGACCTACATACGAGCAGTACTTC.

Of note for this clonotype: This may stem from a read error, because a much larger clone lies one nucleotide away. The V and J genes are TRBV20-1 and TRBJ2-3; 8 bases fit TRBD2. The CDR3 loop spans 14 amino acids. Germline-derived CDR1 and CDR2 are DFQATT and SNEGSKA (reference sequence). The CDR3 DNA reads as TGCAGGGTCCAACGGGGGGGCGGCCGAGATACGCAGTATTTT. This codes for CRVQRGGGRDTQYF.

For this clonotype: Being one base from a much bigger clone, this may be a read error. CDR3 sequence (DNA): TGCGCCAGCAGCCCGCTCGGACATTCCGGGGAGCTGTTTTTT. Protein sequence: CASSPLGHSGELFF. The chain has TRBV4-1 and TRBJ2-2; maybe TRBD1 (5 bases). The germline V gene has CDR1 MGHRA and CDR2 YSYEKL. The CDR3 spans 14 residues. Trimming left V 4 bases short and J 6 bases short, with 12 bases between.